Listed here is a single TCR beta chain. Trimming shortened V by 1 base and J by 1 base, and 8 bases separated the two germline ends. Germline-derived CDR1 and CDR2 are SGHTA and FQGNSA. CDR3 length: 14 residues. The data were taken from a study of OX40 agonist ivuxolimab in advanced cancers. Measured with immunoSEQ multiplex PCR; TCRdb has only the in-frame clones, and not every one. Here the sample spans tens of thousands of clones, over 65% being singletons. The receptor was isolated from an adult with an advanced solid tumor such as melanoma, head and neck, liver or kidney cancer. The chain recombines TRBV7-2 with TRBJ2-7, with D uncertain. The starting material was CD4+ or CD8+ T cells sorted from blood, obtained in a trial of the OX40 agonist ivuxolimab. CDR3 amino acids: CASSLGPGSYEQYF. The CDR3 region has the DNA TGTGCCAGCAGCTTAGGGCCCGGTTCCTACGAGCAGTACTTC.